The subject of this entry is one TCR beta chain. The CDR3 has 16 amino acids. The germline gives CDR1 SGHRS, CDR2 YFSETQ. Trimming took 7 bases from V and 0 from J, leaving 17 bases between them. This record comes from a study of T-cell memory formation after mild COVID-19. One entry per CDR3 protein, called by TCRdb with MiXCR from the 5' RACE reads. Of around 250,000 distinct CDR3 sequences listed, more than 8% were seen once; the top ten hold around 23%. V and J are TRBV5-1 and TRBJ2-1; D possibly uses TRBD1 or TRBD2 (6 bases each). The receptor was derived from a man in his late teens or twenties who had mild COVID-19 (a few samples of this study predate the infection). Cell type and time point are not known. The sequencing sample was made of PBMCs or a T cell subset sorted from them (not recorded which). The CDR3 DNA reads as TGCGCCAGCTGGACGGGGGCCTCAAGCTCCTACAATGAGCAGTTCTTC. Its protein is CASWTGASSSYNEQFF. Full variable domain (remainder filled in from reference TRBV5-1 and TRBJ2-1): KAGVTQTPRYLIKTRGQQVTLSCSPISGHRSVSWYQQTPGQGLQFLFEYFSETQRNKGNFPGRFSGRQFSNSRSEMNVSTLELGDSALYLCASWTGASSSYNEQFFGPGTRLTVL.